The next 31 T cell receptor beta chains were all read from a single sample in a study of brain T cells in children with intractable seizures. Sequencing was performed with immunoSEQ multiplex PCR; in TCRdb, only in-frame clones are kept and a portion is missing. The profile shows about 340,000 clones, about 94% of them singletons. Time point meaning: blood from clinic visit 5 months post-surgery; TSC patient then seizure free. The material sequenced was peripheral blood, taken around 5 months after surgery. The receptor source for this set is a boy under three years old with tuberous sclerosis and intractable seizures.

The chain employs TRBV19 and TRBJ2-1; 10 bases agree with TRBD2. The V segment lost 3 bases and the J segment 3 bases; nucleotides outside the gene matches: 11. The length of the CDR3 is 18 residues. Germline CDR1 and CDR2: LNHDA and SQIVND (reference sequence). The CDR3 DNA sequence: TGTGCCAGTAGTATCTTGCTAGCGGGGGCAGCTTACTACAATGAGCAGTTCTTC. Translated, it gives CASSILLAGAAYYNEQFF.

This clone is a singleton in its sample. The rearrangement uses TRBV11-2 and TRBJ2-1; TRBD2 matches 9 bases. In germline, CDR1 is SGHAT, CDR2 FQNNGV. The CDR3 is 15 amino acids. V shed 1 base, J shed 2 bases, and the junction held 0 bases outside the gene matches. The CDR3 region is CASSLGLAAYNEQFF. CDR3 nucleotides: TGTGCCAGCAGCTTAGGACTAGCGGCCTACAATGAGCAGTTCTTC.

CDR3 coding DNA: TGCGCCAGCAGCTTGGGGGGACAGGGGCAAGGAAACACCATATATTTT. Translating gives CASSLGGQGQGNTIYF. This chain links TRBV5-1 with TRBJ1-3, with TRBD1 matching 10 bases. The CDR3 contains 16 residues. Losses at the gene ends were 0 bases for V and 4 bases for J; bases not matched to a gene: 4. Germline assignment: CDR1 SGHRS and CDR2 YFSETQ.

The chain recombines TRBV3-1 (or the pseudogene TRBV3-2) with TRBJ1-2; no reliable D call. Per germline, CDR1 LGHDT and CDR2 YNNKEL (reference sequence). With 0 bases removed from V and 1 base from J, the gap between germline ends came to 6 bases. This CDR3 is 14 amino acids long. The DNA for the CDR3 is TGTGCCAGCAGCCAAGACGTGGGTAACTATGGCTACACCTTC. Its protein is CASSQDVGNYGYTF.

The rearrangement uses TRBV3-1 (or the pseudogene TRBV3-2) and TRBJ1-2; D not resolved. This CDR3 spans 11 amino acids. Germline V CDR1 and CDR2: LGHDT, YNNKEL (reference sequence). V dropped 2 bases and J dropped 5 bases, with 3 bases sitting between them. The CDR3 region has the DNA TGTGCCAGCAGCCAAAAATATGGCTACACCTTC. It specifies CASSQKYGYTF.

The chain has TRBV14 and TRBJ1-6; 7 bases match TRBD1. J lost 5 bases, V lost 8 bases, and 6 bases had no gene match. Germline V lookup: CDR1 SGHDN, CDR2 FVKESK. The CDR3 is 14 residues long. The CDR3 region is CASSRTGDNSPLHF. DNA of the CDR3: TGTGCCAGCTCTAGGACAGGAGATAATTCACCCCTCCACTTT.

This chain connects TRBV11-3 to TRBJ2-5; D uncertain. With 1 base removed from V and 1 base from J, the gap between germline ends came to 13 bases. Germline V gene data show CDR1 as SGHNT and CDR2 as YENEEA. This CDR3 is 16 amino acids long. CDR3 loop: CASSLGWSGSQETQYF. The CDR3 DNA sequence: TGTGCCAGCAGCTTAGGCTGGTCCGGCAGCCAAGAGACCCAGTACTTC.

This chain connects TRBV27 to TRBJ2-1; 7 bases are shared with TRBD1. Germline CDR1 and CDR2: MNHEY and SMNVEV (reference sequence). The V gene end was trimmed by 2 bases and the J gene end by 7 bases; junction bases not matched to a gene: 5. The CDR3 has 14 residues. The CDR3 loop reads CASSLDRDQNEQFF. The CDR3, as DNA: TGTGCCAGCAGTTTAGACAGGGATCAGAATGAGCAGTTCTTC.

This clone was counted between two and nine times. V is TRBV2 and J is TRBJ1-6; unclear D gene. Trimming stripped 3 bases from V and 6 bases from J, with 0 bases between. CDR1 and CDR2 (germline): SNHLY, FYNNEI. The CDR3 runs 11 residues. The CDR3 region has the DNA TGTGCCAGCAGTGATAATTCACCCCTCCACTTT. Its protein product is CASSDNSPLHF.

V and J are TRBV3-1 (or the pseudogene TRBV3-2) and TRBJ1-2; no definite D call. V lost 4 bases, J lost 7 bases, and 13 bases lay in between. The CDR3 contains 13 residues. Germline CDR1 and CDR2: LGHDT and YNNKEL (reference sequence). CDR3 sequence: CASSLPGRSGYTF. DNA for the CDR3: TGTGCCAGCAGCCTCCCGGGGAGGTCTGGCTACACCTTC.

The V and J genes are TRBV4-1 and TRBJ2-5, with D hard to call. The CDR3 extends over 15 amino acids. The V gene's germline CDR1 is MGHRA and CDR2 YSYEKL. V was cut by 0 bases and J by 3 bases, with 11 bases left in between. The CDR3 coding sequence is TGCGCCAGCAGCCAAGAAGTGGTAGCCAAAGAGACCCAGTACTTC. This sequence encodes CASSQEVVAKETQYF.

V and J are TRBV4-1 and TRBJ1-5; no clear D. Trimming cost V 3 bases and J 0 bases, with 15 bases left between them. CDR1 MGHRA and CDR2 YSYEKL come from the germline V gene. The CDR3 runs to 17 residues. The CDR3 is CASSHPGAQRSNQPQHF. CDR3 DNA sequence: TGCGCCAGCAGCCACCCCGGAGCACAGCGTAGCAATCAGCCCCAGCATTTT.

The rearrangement joins TRBV6-5 to TRBJ2-2; no definite D call. From germline, CDR1 is MNHEY and CDR2 SVGAGI. The germline V and J ends were trimmed by 2 bases and 8 bases, with 12 bases remaining between them. This CDR3 is built from 14 residues. The CDR3 DNA sequence: TGTGCCAGCAGTTACCATCAGGTGGCAGGGGAGCTGTTTTTT. It encodes CASSYHQVAGELFF.

The chain has TRBV13 and TRBJ2-3; the D is unclear. Trimming removed 2 bases at V and 0 bases at J, with 15 bases between. In germline, CDR1 is PRHDT, CDR2 FYEKMQ (reference sequence). The CDR3 spans 17 residues. For the CDR3, the DNA is TGTGCCAGCAGCTTACTTTCGTCAAGACTGAGCACAGATACGCAGTATTTT. Translation gives CASSLLSSRLSTDTQYF.

CDR3 residues: CASSGTSGPQETQYF. CDR3 nucleotide sequence: TGTGCCAGCAGCGGAACTAGCGGGCCGCAAGAGACCCAGTACTTC. The rearrangement joins TRBV9 to TRBJ2-5; 9 positions match TRBD2. This CDR3 comprises 15 residues. Germline CDR1 is SGDLS and CDR2 is YYNGEE. J gave up 2 bases and V 3 bases, and 5 bases lay outside the gene matches.

The V call is TRBV5-4, the J call TRBJ2-3, with a weak D call TRBD2 (5 bases). V lost 3 bases, J lost 3 bases, and 17 bases lay in between. Germline V lookup: CDR1 SGHNT, CDR2 YYREEE (reference sequence). The CDR3 loop spans 16 amino acids. The CDR3 region is CASSSSPRRSTDTQYF. The CDR3 DNA is TGTGCCAGCAGCTCCTCCCCCAGGAGGAGTACAGATACGCAGTATTTT.

Comments on this clone: Additional DNA sequences in this sample encode the identical CDR3. This chain links TRBV3-1 (or the pseudogene TRBV3-2) with TRBJ2-7; 10 nucleotides match TRBD2. The germline V gene encodes CDR1 LGHDT and CDR2 YNNKEL (reference sequence). The CDR3 runs to 15 residues. The ends lost 2 bases at V and 1 base at J; junction bases unmatched: 2. The CDR3 sequence: CASSQLAGASYEQYF. Written as DNA, the CDR3 is TGTGCCAGCAGCCAACTAGCGGGGGCTTCCTACGAGCAGTACTTC.

The J gene is TRBJ2-7, the V gene TRBV14; perhaps TRBD2 as D (6 bases). V was clipped by 4 bases and J by 7 bases, with 11 bases between them. CDR1 and CDR2 from the germline V gene are SGHDN and FVKESK. CDR3 length: 12 amino acids. CDR3 nucleotide sequence: TGTGCCAGCAGCCCGGGAGCAGGGGAGCAGTACTTC. Its translation: CASSPGAGEQYF.

The gene calls are TRBV7-2 and TRBJ1-6; TRBD1 might be the D (5 bases). The CDR3 has 15 amino acids. Germline V gives CDR1 SGHTA, CDR2 FQGNSA. The V and J ends lost 1 base and 9 bases respectively, with 13 bases between them. The CDR3 reads CASSLGFQGPSPLHF. The CDR3 nucleotides read TGTGCCAGCAGCTTAGGTTTTCAGGGACCTTCACCCCTCCACTTT.

A remark on this clone: Distinct nucleotide sequences in the sample also encode this CDR3. The chain carries TRBV11-3 and TRBJ2-3; 7 bases align to TRBD1. This CDR3 spans 14 amino acids. Germline V CDR1 and CDR2: SGHNT, YENEEA. After removal of 1 base from V and 4 bases from J, the junction contained 2 bases not matched to a gene. CDR3 loop: CASSLGQGADTQYF. CDR3 in DNA: TGTGCCAGCAGCTTAGGACAGGGCGCAGATACGCAGTATTTT.

This clone has only a few counts. The chain has TRBV7-2 and TRBJ1-2; D is possibly TRBD1 (6 bases). Germline assignment: CDR1 SGHTA and CDR2 FQGNSA. V dropped 2 bases and J dropped 4 bases, with 20 bases sitting between them. The CDR3 sequence is 17 residues long. CDR3 nucleotides: TGTGCCAGCAGCTTAATTCCGGGCAGGGACATGATCTATGGCTACACCTTC. This translates into CASSLIPGRDMIYGYTF.

The CDR3 loop reads CASSTDITSVEQYF. The CDR3, as DNA: TGTGCCAGCAGCACCGACATTACTAGCGTCGAGCAGTACTTC. The rearrangement joins TRBV7-2 to TRBJ2-7; 7 nucleotides line up with TRBD2. The CDR3 sequence is 14 residues long. Germline V CDR1 and CDR2: SGHTA, FQGNSA. After removal of 5 bases from V and 6 bases from J, the junction contained 10 bases not matched to a gene.

This clone showed up just once. The chain links TRBV7-3 to TRBJ2-3, with 12 bases fitting TRBD2. Germline assignment: CDR1 SGHTA and CDR2 FQGTGA. This CDR3 contains 15 residues. V shed 4 bases, J shed 2 bases, and the junction held 1 base outside the gene matches. The CDR3 sequence is CASSSSGGATDTQYF. CDR3 nucleotides: TGTGCCAGCAGCTCTAGCGGGGGGGCCACAGATACGCAGTATTTT.

In DNA form, the CDR3 reads TGTGCCAGCAGTCCCTTGACTAGCGGGAGTTACAATGAGCAGTTCTTC. This gives the protein CASSPLTSGSYNEQFF. The chain is built from TRBV27 and TRBJ2-1; TRBD2 agrees at 12 bases. The J segment lost 4 bases and the V segment lost 5 bases, leaving 6 bases of the junction unmatched. This CDR3 is built from 16 residues. From germline, CDR1 is MNHEY and CDR2 SMNVEV (reference sequence).

This clone was counted once. This chain links TRBV23-1 with TRBJ1-5; D is undetermined. TRBV23-1 is labeled an ORF, and its function is uncertain. V lost 0 bases, J lost 5 bases, and 5 bases lay in between. The CDR3 contains 13 residues. The CDR3 nucleotides are TGCGCCAGCAGTCAATCGTTGGATCAGCCCCAGCATTTT. Translating gives CASSQSLDQPQHF.

The rearrangement uses TRBV9 and TRBJ2-1; D perhaps matches TRBD1 (6 bases). The CDR3 is 15 residues long. Trimming took off 0 bases at V and 8 bases at J, with 15 bases between the two ends. In germline, CDR1 is SGDLS, CDR2 YYNGEE. CDR3 nucleotide sequence: TGTGCCAGCAGCGTAGGCGACCTTGGGGGCGATGAGCAGTTCTTC. Amino acids: CASSVGDLGGDEQFF.

The V gene is TRBV25-1, the J gene TRBJ1-2, with 9 positions matching TRBD1. Germline-derived CDR1 and CDR2 are MGHDK and SYGVNS. CDR3 length: 14 residues. The trim removed 6 bases at V and 4 bases at J, leaving 6 bases unmatched. The CDR3 loop reads CASRGEGQGYGYTF. The CDR3 DNA is TGTGCCAGCAGAGGGGAGGGACAGGGCTATGGCTACACCTTC.

This clone occurred once. The chain couples TRBV7-9 to TRBJ2-7; 11 nucleotides match TRBD2. V was clipped by 0 bases and J by 2 bases; unmatched bases: 6. This CDR3 spans 17 amino acids. Per germline, CDR1 SEHNR and CDR2 FQNEAQ (reference sequence). As DNA, the CDR3 is TGTGCCAGCAGCTTAGCACCGACTAGCGGGAATCCCTACGAGCAGTACTTC. As protein: CASSLAPTSGNPYEQYF.

CDR3 residues: CAWNRGVHTGELFF. The CDR3 nucleotides are TGTGCCTGGAACAGGGGGGTACACACCGGGGAGCTGTTTTTT. V usage is TRBV30 and J usage is TRBJ2-2; TRBD1 agrees at 8 bases. J lost 3 bases, V lost 4 bases, and 4 bases had no gene match. The CDR3 totals 14 residues. Germline CDR1 is GTSNPN and CDR2 is SVGIG (reference sequence).

The chain couples TRBV28 to TRBJ2-5; 7 bases are shared with TRBD2. Germline lookup yields CDR1 MDHEN and CDR2 SYDVKM. V shed 5 bases, J shed 4 bases, and the junction held 10 bases outside the gene matches. The CDR3 has 15 amino acids. The CDR3 is CASSQSGTGPETQYF. As DNA, the CDR3 is TGTGCCAGCAGTCAGAGCGGGACGGGCCCAGAGACCCAGTACTTC.

The chain employs TRBV13 and TRBJ1-1, with unresolved D. In germline, CDR1 is PRHDT, CDR2 FYEKMQ (reference sequence). Trimming took 0 bases from V and 0 from J, leaving 11 bases between them. The CDR3 covers 16 residues. CDR3 nucleotide sequence: TGTGCCAGCAGCTTAGGGGGCGAGGGCTTGAACACTGAAGCTTTCTTT. The encoded protein is CASSLGGEGLNTEAFF.